This T cell receptor beta chain emerged from a study of blood T cell repertoires in COVID-19. Looking at the study overall: Sources were T cells, B-cell-depleted T cells, or PBMCs; the material itself was cDNA or gDNA.

Original analysis: The assay estimated nucleated cells by amplifying reference gene primers. Measured with immunoSEQ multiplex PCR; TCRdb has only the in-frame clones, and not every one. That table supplies the V and J calls and clone size; D and trimming were determined from the DNA. The table lists about 200,000 clones, 85% to 90% of them singletons. The Seattle patients joined while their infection was active and were tracked longitudinally afterward. The junction had 5 bases not matched to a gene; V was cut back by 4 bases and J by 6 bases. Germline V gene lookup returns CDR1 SGHRS and CDR2 YFSETQ. The CDR3 is 16 residues long.

This chain joins TRBV5-1 and TRBJ2-2; 14 bases align to TRBD2. The sample consisted of peripheral blood. The clonotype originates from a person aged 65 to 85 with COVID-19, enrolled during active disease. CDR3: CASSPGGLAGAGELFF. In DNA, the CDR3 is TGCGCCAGCAGCCCGGGGGGACTAGCGGGAGCCGGGGAGCTGTTTTTT. The full variable domain, rest sourced from reference TRBV5-1 and TRBJ2-2, is KAGVTQTPRYLIKTRGQQVTLSCSPISGHRSVSWYQQTPGQGLQFLFEYFSETQRNKGNFPGRFSGRQFSNSRSEMNVSTLELGDSALYLCASSPGGLAGAGELFFGEGSRLTVL.